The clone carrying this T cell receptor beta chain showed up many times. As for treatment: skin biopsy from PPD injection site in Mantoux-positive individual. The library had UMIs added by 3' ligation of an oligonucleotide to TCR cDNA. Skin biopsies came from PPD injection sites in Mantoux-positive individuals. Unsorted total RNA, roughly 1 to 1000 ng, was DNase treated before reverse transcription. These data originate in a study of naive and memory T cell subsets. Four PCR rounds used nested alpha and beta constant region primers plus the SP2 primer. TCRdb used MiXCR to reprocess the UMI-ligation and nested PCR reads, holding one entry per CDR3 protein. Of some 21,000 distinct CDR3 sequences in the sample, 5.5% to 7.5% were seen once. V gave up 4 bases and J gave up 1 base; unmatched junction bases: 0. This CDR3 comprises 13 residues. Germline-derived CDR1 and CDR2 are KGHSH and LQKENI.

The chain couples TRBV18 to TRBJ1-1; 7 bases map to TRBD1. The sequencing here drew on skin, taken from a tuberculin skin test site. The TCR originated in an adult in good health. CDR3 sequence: CASSRQGNTEAFF. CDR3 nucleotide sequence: TGTGCCAGCTCACGACAGGGGAACACTGAAGCTTTCTTT.